This T cell receptor (beta chain) emerged from a study of T cell responses to AZD1222 COVID-19 vaccine. Measured with immunoSEQ multiplex PCR; TCRdb has only the in-frame clones, and not every one. The sample records some 87,000 clones, 85% to 90% being singletons. V dropped 5 bases and J dropped 4; count of bases not matched to a gene: 17. The length of the CDR3 is 17 residues. Germline values: CDR1 MNHEY, CDR2 SVGEGT. The TCR comes from an adult in good health. Source: peripheral blood, taken on day 0 of AZD1222 vaccination. This chain uses TRBV6-2 or TRBV6-3 with TRBJ2-7; 7 positions match TRBD2. CDR3 in amino acids: CASSLLGLGHSPYEQYF. The CDR3 DNA sequence: TGTGCCAGCAGTCTTCTCGGACTAGGCCATTCACCGTACGAGCAGTACTTC.